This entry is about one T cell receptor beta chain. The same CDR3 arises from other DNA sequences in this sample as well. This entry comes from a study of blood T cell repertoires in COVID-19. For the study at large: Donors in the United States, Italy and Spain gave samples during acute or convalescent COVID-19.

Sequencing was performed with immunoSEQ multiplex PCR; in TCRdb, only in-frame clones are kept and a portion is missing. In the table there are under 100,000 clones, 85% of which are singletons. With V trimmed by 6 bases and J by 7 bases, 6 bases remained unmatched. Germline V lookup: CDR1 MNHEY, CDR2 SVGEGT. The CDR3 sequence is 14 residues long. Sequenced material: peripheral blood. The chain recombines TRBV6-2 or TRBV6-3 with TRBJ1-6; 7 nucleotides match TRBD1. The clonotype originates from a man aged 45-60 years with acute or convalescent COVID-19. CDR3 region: CASSPGQLNSPLHF. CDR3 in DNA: TGTGCCAGCAGCCCGGGACAGCTAAATTCACCCCTCCACTTT.